The 23 T cell receptor beta chains in this list originate from one sample, sequenced in a study of cytomegalovirus exposure and HLA in healthy donors. Researchers ran the PCR with 60 Vbeta and 13 Jbeta primers. Measured with immunoSEQ multiplex PCR; TCRdb has only the in-frame clones, and not every one. Of about 130,000 clones in the sample, under 90% were seen once. Specimen: PBMCs. The origin of the receptors is a woman between 35 and 50 years old in good health and CMV-seronegative.

The rearrangement joins TRBV7-2 to TRBJ2-3, with D maybe TRBD2 (6 bases). Trimming shortened V by 5 bases and J by 1 base, and 13 bases separated the two germline ends. Germline-derived CDR1 and CDR2 are SGHTA and FQGNSA. The CDR3 extends over 15 amino acids. CDR3 in amino acids: CASSPQAGRTDTQYF. In DNA, the CDR3 is TGTGCCAGCAGCCCACAAGCGGGTCGCACAGATACGCAGTATTTT.

The chain is built from TRBV15 and TRBJ2-5; D is possibly TRBD2 (5 bases). This CDR3 is 15 amino acids long. Germline CDR1 is LNHNV and CDR2 is YYDKDF (reference sequence). V gave up 7 bases and J gave up 5 bases, with 20 bases separating them. The CDR3 region is CATTEERKRRETQYF. CDR3 DNA sequence: TGTGCCACCACCGAAGAGCGGAAGAGGCGGGAGACCCAGTACTTC.

The genes are TRBV19 and TRBJ1-1; D unclear. The CDR3 is 11 residues long. The V end lost 4 bases, the J end lost 10 bases, and 10 bases lay between the germline ends. Germline V gene lookup returns CDR1 LNHDA and CDR2 SQIVND (reference sequence). The CDR3 sequence is CASSTHGPAFF. The CDR3 DNA reads as TGTGCCAGTAGTACCCACGGTCCAGCTTTCTTT.

This chain uses TRBV9 with TRBJ2-7; TRBD2 matches 9 bases. V lost 0 bases, J lost 4 bases, and 5 bases stayed unmatched. The CDR3 covers 15 residues. Germline CDR1 is SGDLS and CDR2 is YYNGEE. The CDR3 bases are TGTGCCAGCAGCGTAGGGGCTAGCGGGGCTTACGAGCAGTACTTC. This sequence encodes CASSVGASGAYEQYF.

This clone was found once. The rearrangement uses TRBV6-5 and TRBJ1-2; 8 bases align to TRBD1. This CDR3 comprises 15 residues. V shed 0 bases and J 7 bases; nucleotides not matched to a gene: 7. Germline assignment: CDR1 MNHEY and CDR2 SVGAGI. The CDR3 loop is CASSYSGQEFSGYTF. The CDR3 coding sequence is TGTGCCAGCAGTTACTCGGGACAGGAATTCAGTGGCTACACCTTC.

The chain is built from TRBV28 and TRBJ1-6; D is undetermined. Germline-derived CDR1 and CDR2 are MDHEN and SYDVKM. CDR3 length equals 14 residues. The V and J ends lost 5 bases and 7 bases respectively, with 12 bases between them. CDR3 coding DNA: TGTGCCAGCAGTCCTCCTGACAAAAATTCACCCCTCCACTTT. It translates to CASSPPDKNSPLHF.

This clone was seen more than once but under ten times. The J gene is TRBJ2-1, the V gene TRBV4-2; 7 bases are a match to TRBD2. The CDR3 runs to 16 residues. Unmatched junction bases numbered 6, after V lost 1 base and J lost 3 bases. Germline CDR1 reads LGHNA; CDR2 reads YNFKEQ. CDR3 sequence reads: CASSQVPGGNYNEQFF. The CDR3 DNA sequence: TGTGCCAGCAGCCAAGTTCCGGGAGGTAACTACAATGAGCAGTTCTTC.

This clone was detected a few times. The chain couples TRBV5-4 to TRBJ1-5, with 10 bases lining up with TRBD1. Trimming cost V 2 bases and J 3 bases; bases outside gene matches: 2. The CDR3 totals 15 residues. The germline CDR1 and CDR2 sequences are SGHNT and YYREEE (reference sequence). CDR3: CASSLDRGPNQPQHF. In DNA form, the CDR3 reads TGTGCCAGCAGCTTAGACAGGGGGCCCAATCAGCCCCAGCATTTT.

The chain combines TRBV6-5 with TRBJ2-7; the D is unclear. This CDR3 comprises 14 residues. The V gene's germline CDR1 is MNHEY and CDR2 SVGAGI. V was shortened by 4 bases and J by 5 bases, with 15 bases between the two germline ends. The CDR3 DNA follows: TGTGCCAGCAGTTCCGCCAGGTTGCCCCACGAGCAGTACTTC. Protein product: CASSSARLPHEQYF.

This clone was observed once. In DNA, the CDR3 is TGTGCCAGCAGCCACGGTGATGAGCAGTTCTTC. This gives the protein CASSHGDEQFF. The chain recombines TRBV7-6 with TRBJ2-1; D gene uncertain. The CDR3 length is 11 residues. V lost 5 bases to trimming and J lost 8 bases, with 7 bases between them. Germline V gene lookup returns CDR1 SGHVS and CDR2 FNYEAQ.

V is TRBV25-1 and J is TRBJ2-5, with a possible D match to TRBD2 (6 bases). The CDR3 totals 14 residues. Germline CDR1 reads MGHDK; CDR2 reads SYGVNS. Between the trimmed V and J ends, which lost 2 bases and 4 bases, there was a span of 11 bases. The CDR3 loop is CASSEGSSVETQYF. Here the CDR3 DNA reads TGTGCCAGCAGTGAAGGGTCTAGCGTAGAGACCCAGTACTTC. The full variable domain, in which reference TRBV25-1 and TRBJ2-5 provide the parts outside the CDR3, is EADIYQTPRYLVIGTGKKITLECSQTMGHDKMYWYQQDPGMELHLIHYSYGVNSTEKGDLSSESTVSRIRTEHFPLTLESARPSHTSQYLCASSEGSSVETQYFGPGTRLLVL.

The V call is TRBV7-8, the J call TRBJ2-1; D is unclear. V lost 5 bases and J lost 6, with 8 bases in between. The CDR3 runs 12 residues. The germline gives CDR1 SGHVS, CDR2 FQNEAQ. The CDR3 bases are TGTGCCAGCAGCCAGTACCCCAATGAGCAGTTCTTC. Protein: CASSQYPNEQFF. The full variable domain, rest sourced from reference TRBV7-8 and TRBJ2-1, is GAGVSQSPRYKVAKRGQDVALRCDPISGHVSLFWYQQALGQGPEFLTYFQNEAQLDKSGLPSDRFFAERPEGSVSTLKIQRTQQEDSAVYLCASSQYPNEQFFGPGTRLTVL.

The CDR3 DNA reads as TGTGCCAGCAGACCTCGACAGGCCAGGGCGTCCTATGGCTACACCTTC. It codes for CASRPRQARASYGYTF. This rearrangement joins TRBV27 to TRBJ1-2; a weak D match, TRBD1 (6 bases). CDR3 length equals 16 residues. The germline V gene encodes CDR1 MNHEY and CDR2 SMNVEV (reference sequence). V was cut by 6 bases and J by 4 bases, with 21 bases left in between.

The CDR3 region has the DNA TGCGCCAGCAGCTTGGATCTAGCGGGGAGCTCCTACAATGAGCAGTTCTTC. The encoded protein is CASSLDLAGSSYNEQFF. This chain links TRBV5-1 with TRBJ2-1; TRBD2 matches at 9 bases. V gave up 0 bases and J gave up 0 bases; unmatched junction bases: 4. Germline assignment: CDR1 SGHRS and CDR2 YFSETQ. The CDR3 length is 17 residues.

The chain couples TRBV6-1 to TRBJ2-3; 7 bases are shared with TRBD1. Trimming at V came to 2 bases and at J to 0 bases, leaving 5 bases not matched to a gene. Germline V CDR1 and CDR2: MNHNS, SASEGT. This CDR3 is built from 16 residues. The CDR3, as DNA: TGTGCCAGCAGTGAACAACAGACAGGGAGCACAGATACGCAGTATTTT. This sequence encodes CASSEQQTGSTDTQYF.

There are a few counts of this clone. This CDR3 reads CASSFVGDTEAFF. CDR3 bases: TGTGCCAGCAGCTTCGTCGGGGACACTGAAGCTTTCTTT. V gene TRBV7-9 combines with J gene TRBJ1-1; D is undetermined. Germline-derived CDR1 and CDR2 are SEHNR and FQNEAQ (reference sequence). Trimming took off 3 bases at V and 3 bases at J, with 8 bases between the two ends. The length of the CDR3 is 13 residues.

The chain joins TRBV29-1 to TRBJ2-3, with 11 bases fitting TRBD2. The trim removed 6 bases at V and 0 bases at J, leaving 11 bases unmatched. The CDR3 runs 17 residues. Germline V gene sequence: CDR1 SQVTM, CDR2 ANQGSEA. The CDR3 DNA follows: TGCAGCGTCACAGGACTAGCGGGTGGACCTAGCACAGATACGCAGTATTTT. Protein sequence: CSVTGLAGGPSTDTQYF.

The rearrangement links TRBV5-6 to TRBJ2-3; TRBD2 agrees at 7 bases. The V segment lost 0 bases and the J segment 4 bases; nucleotides outside the gene matches: 5. The CDR3 consists of 15 residues. The germline V gene has CDR1 SGHDT and CDR2 YYEEEE. The CDR3 nucleotides are TGTGCCAGCAGCTTGGGAATGACTAGCCCAGATACGCAGTATTTT. Protein product: CASSLGMTSPDTQYF.

The chain employs TRBV19 and TRBJ1-5; D gene ambiguous. The CDR3 is 15 amino acids. Germline-derived CDR1 and CDR2 are LNHDA and SQIVND (reference sequence). V was pared by 3 bases and J by 2 bases, with 11 bases between. As DNA, the CDR3 is TGTGCCAGTAGTATTGTAACAGAGCGCAATCAGCCCCAGCATTTT. This encodes CASSIVTERNQPQHF.

This clone is a singleton in its sample. V gene TRBV19 combines with J gene TRBJ2-4; 7 nucleotides line up with TRBD1. Germline V CDR1 and CDR2: LNHDA, SQIVND (reference sequence). J was trimmed by 2 bases and V by 4 bases; bases with no gene match: 8. The CDR3 is made up of 16 amino acids. CDR3 nucleotides: TGTGCCAGTAGTAGACAGGGTGGAGACTCCAAAAACATTCAGTACTTC. Encoded protein: CASSRQGGDSKNIQYF.

The DNA of the CDR3 is TGTGCCAGCAGTGAACAGGGGGCGTTAGAGACCCAGTACTTC. Translated, it gives CASSEQGALETQYF. V usage is TRBV2 and J usage is TRBJ2-5; 8 positions match TRBD1. Germline-derived CDR1 and CDR2 are SNHLY and FYNNEI. The length of the CDR3 is 14 residues. V shed 2 bases, J shed 4 bases, and the junction held 3 bases outside the gene matches.

This clone was observed once. V is TRBV10-3 and J is TRBJ1-5; D call uncertain. This CDR3 has 12 residues. V was pared by 6 bases and J by 3 bases, with 6 bases between. CDR1 is ENHRY and CDR2 is SYGVKD in the germline V gene. The CDR3 is CAISPSNQPQHF. The DNA for the CDR3 is TGTGCCATCAGCCCTTCCAATCAGCCCCAGCATTTT.

V usage is TRBV7-9 and J usage is TRBJ2-5; D might be TRBD1 (6 bases). The CDR3 covers 16 residues. The V and J ends lost 6 bases and 4 bases respectively, with 21 bases between them. Germline values: CDR1 SEHNR, CDR2 FQNEAQ (reference sequence). The CDR3 reads CASSTPGTKNRETQYF. CDR3 sequence (DNA): TGTGCCAGCAGTACTCCGGGGACAAAAAATAGAGAGACCCAGTACTTC.